This T cell receptor (beta chain) was sequenced in a study of blood T cell repertoires in COVID-19. The age range of participants was about 18 to 89 years, with residence in under 25 US areas. Participants' reported clinical history set cohort assignment. This CDR3 is built from 14 residues. Looked up from germline, CDR1 is SNHLY and CDR2 is FYNNEI. The V end was cut by 0 bases, the J end by 5 bases, with 5 bases between. Sequenced by immunoSEQ multiplex PCR; TCRdb stores in-frame clones only, minus some. The table has about 200,000 clones, just under 90% seen once. This receptor was obtained from a woman in her 30s with acute COVID-19. Material: PBMCs or T cells enriched from blood (not recorded which). V usage is TRBV2 and J usage is TRBJ1-6; the D is unclear. The CDR3 protein is CASSEARNNSPLHF. The DNA of the CDR3 is TGTGCCAGCAGTGAAGCTAGAAATAATTCACCCCTCCACTTT.